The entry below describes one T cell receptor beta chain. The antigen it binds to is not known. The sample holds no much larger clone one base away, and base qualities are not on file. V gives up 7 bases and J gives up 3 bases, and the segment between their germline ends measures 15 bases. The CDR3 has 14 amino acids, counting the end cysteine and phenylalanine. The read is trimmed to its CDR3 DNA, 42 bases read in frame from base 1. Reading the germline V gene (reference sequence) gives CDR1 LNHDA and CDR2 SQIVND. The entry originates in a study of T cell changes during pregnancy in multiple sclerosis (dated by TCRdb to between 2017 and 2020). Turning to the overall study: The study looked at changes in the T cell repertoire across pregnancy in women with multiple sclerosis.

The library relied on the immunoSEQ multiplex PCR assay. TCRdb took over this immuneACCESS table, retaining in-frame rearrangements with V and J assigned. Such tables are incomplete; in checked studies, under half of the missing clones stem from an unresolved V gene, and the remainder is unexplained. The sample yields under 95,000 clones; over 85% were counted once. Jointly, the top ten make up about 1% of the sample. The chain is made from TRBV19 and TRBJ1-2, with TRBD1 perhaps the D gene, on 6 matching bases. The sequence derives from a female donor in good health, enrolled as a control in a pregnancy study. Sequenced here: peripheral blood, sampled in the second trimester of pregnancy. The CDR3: CASTQGTDYYGYTF. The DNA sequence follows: TGTGCCAGTACCCAGGGGACGGATTACTATGGCTACACCTTC.